This T cell receptor (beta chain) was recorded in a study of T-cell reconstitution after alpha-beta-depleted transplantation in children. Findings and caveats of the study: The authors attributed T-cell counts and diversity one year after transplant mostly to newly produced T cells. Recipient T cells and thymic progenitors that survived were the source of the high TCRbeta diversity seen at day 60 in some patients.

As regards this clonotype: The antigen is undetermined.

Preparing the TCRbeta library involved the use of unique molecular identifiers. TCRdb re-analysed the PCR reads in MiXCR, keeping a single row per CDR3 protein. The sample lists about 600,000 distinct CDR3 sequences; 10% to 15% were seen once. Germline CDR1 DFQATT, CDR2 SNEGSKA (reference sequence). The CDR3 runs to 17 residues. After removal of 3 bases from V and 2 bases from J, the junction contained 14 bases not matched to a gene. The rearrangement uses TRBV20-1 and TRBJ2-3; TRBD2 matches 7 bases. The sequencing used PBMCs, mostly from graft donor cells, collected 360 days after TCRalphabeta/CD19-depleted stem cell transplant. This sequence originates from a male patient younger than 18 who had a stem cell transplant for acute myeloid leukemia, so the T cells may come from the graft donor. The CDR3 spells CSASGAWREGSTDTQYF. Written as DNA, the CDR3 is TGCAGTGCTAGCGGAGCGTGGAGGGAGGGATCCACAGATACGCAGTATTTT.